The 9 T cell receptor beta chains given below trace back to one sample, sequenced in a study of T cells in Graves' hyperthyroidism and ophthalmopathy. TCR beta CDR3 sequences were amplified from RNA transcripts. The TCR CDR3 first-round RT-PCR relied on the HTBI primer set. MiXCR, run by TCRdb on the multiplex PCR reads, gives a single entry per CDR3 protein. The table records about 410,000 distinct CDR3 sequences, 14% to 15% of them present only once. Sequenced input: blood. The receptors derive from a man between 18 and 35 years old with Graves' ophthalmopathy.

In this sample, this clonotype turned up many times. The chain joins TRBV16 to TRBJ1-5; 10 positions match TRBD1. Germline CDR1 and CDR2: KGHSY and FQNENV. V dropped 1 base and J dropped 4; count of bases not matched to a gene: 10. The CDR3 runs 18 residues. The CDR3 bases are TGTGCCAGCAGCCAATTAAGGGTGGACAGGGGGATGAATCAGCCCCAGCATTTT. It yields the protein CASSQLRVDRGMNQPQHF.

There are many counts of this clonotype. This chain connects TRBV5-6 to TRBJ1-1; no clear D gene. CDR1 is SGHDT, CDR2 YYEEEE, per germline. Deletions cut 4 bases from V and 3 bases from J, with 13 bases between. This CDR3 contains 14 residues. CDR3 in amino acids: CASSPGGLHTEAFF. CDR3 DNA sequence: TGTGCCAGCAGCCCCGGAGGACTCCACACTGAAGCTTTCTTT. The full variable domain, in which reference TRBV5-6 and TRBJ1-1 provide the parts outside the CDR3, is DAGVTQSPTHLIKTRGQQVTLRCSPKSGHDTVSWYQQALGQGPQFIFQYYEEEERQRGNFPDRFSGHQFPNYSSELNVNALLLGDSALYLCASSPGGLHTEAFFGQGTRLTVV.

This clonotype was seen ten or more times. This chain joins TRBV20-1 and TRBJ1-3; a weak D match, TRBD1 (5 bases). CDR1 DFQATT and CDR2 SNEGSKA come from the germline V gene (reference sequence). The CDR3 consists of 13 residues. V shed 3 bases and J shed 6 bases, with 12 bases lying between them. The CDR3 region has the DNA TGCAGTGCTAGCCCCGACAGCGTAAACACCATATATTTT. Translated, it gives CSASPDSVNTIYF.

This clonotype was found a few times. V is TRBV15 and J is TRBJ2-7; 7 bases line up with TRBD1. The germline V gene has CDR1 LNHNV and CDR2 YYDKDF (reference sequence). V was pared by 5 bases and J by 3 bases, with 7 bases of the junction left unmatched. The CDR3 extends over 14 amino acids. CDR3 sequence: CATSARTGSYEQYF. The CDR3 DNA reads as TGTGCCACCAGCGCCCGGACAGGCAGCTACGAGCAGTACTTC.

Turning to this clonotype: Just one base apart from a much larger clone, this may be a read error. This chain links TRBV29-1 with TRBJ1-2; 9 nucleotides agree with TRBD1. The CDR3 covers 15 residues. J gave up 0 bases and V 7 bases, and 9 bases lay outside the gene matches. Germline loops: CDR1 SQVTM, CDR2 ANQGSEA. CDR3 bases: TGCAGCGAGTCGGGACAGGGTGAAGCTAACTATGGCTACACCTTC. It codes for CSESGQGEANYGYTF.

There are many counts of this clonotype. The gene calls are TRBV12-3 or TRBV12-4 and TRBJ2-3, with D uncertain. The CDR3 is made up of 16 amino acids. V shed 6 bases and J shed 0 bases, with 16 bases lying between them. CDR3 residues: CASSLRFSGSTDTQYF. Here the CDR3 DNA reads TGTGCCAGCAGCCTCAGATTTTCGGGTAGCACAGATACGCAGTATTTT.

The chain has TRBV19 and TRBJ1-6; D not certain. Germline V gives CDR1 LNHDA, CDR2 SQIVND (reference sequence). Trimming shortened V by 5 bases and J by 7 bases, and 15 bases separated the two germline ends. CDR3 length: 15 residues. CDR3 DNA: TGTGCCAGTAGTGCACAAGACTTCCCAAATTCACCCCTCCACTTT. It specifies CASSAQDFPNSPLHF.

The chain couples TRBV5-1 to TRBJ2-7; no clear D gene. The CDR3 has 14 amino acids. The ends were cut back, 0 bases at V and 4 bases at J, with 11 bases in the middle. The germline V gene encodes CDR1 SGHRS and CDR2 YFSETQ. The CDR3 sequence is CASSLGTAHYEQYF. The DNA of the CDR3 is TGCGCCAGCAGCTTGGGGACGGCTCATTACGAGCAGTACTTC.

The rearrangement joins TRBV7-9 to TRBJ2-1, with D perhaps matching TRBD1 or TRBD2 (5 bases each). The CDR3 spans 16 residues. Germline assignment: CDR1 SEHNR and CDR2 FQNEAQ (reference sequence). V lost 2 bases and J 10 bases, leaving 21 bases between the germline ends. Here the CDR3 reads CASSLSGGPGSLEQFF. CDR3 in DNA: TGTGCCAGCAGCTTAAGTGGGGGTCCGGGAAGCCTCGAGCAGTTCTTC.